Included here is one T cell receptor (beta chain) sequence, with context. In the authors' workflow: Researchers report that nucleated cell counts were estimated from reference gene primer amplification. Assay used: immunoSEQ multiplex PCR; TCRdb lists only in-frame clones, some missing. The DNA gave D and trimming, while V, J and clone size come from that table. The sample includes about 170,000 clones, around nine tenths of them seen just once. The data were taken from a study of blood T cell repertoires in COVID-19. Study summary: Acute and convalescent COVID-19 samples came from the United States, Italy and Spain. Sources were T cells, B-cell-depleted T cells, or PBMCs; the material itself was cDNA or gDNA.

V lost 4 bases, J lost 0 bases, and 5 bases stayed unmatched. Looked up from germline, CDR1 is SGDLS and CDR2 is YYNGEE. The CDR3 spans 15 residues. This clonotype originated in a man between 18 and 29 years old with active or convalescent COVID-19. Sequenced: peripheral blood. This chain uses TRBV9 with TRBJ1-2; 8 bases are a match to TRBD1. This CDR3 reads CASSNRQGTNYGYTF. The CDR3 bases are TGTGCCAGCAGCAACAGACAGGGGACTAACTATGGCTACACCTTC.